Described below is a single T cell receptor (beta chain) sequence and its context. Its cognate antigen is unknown. These data come from a study of shared clonotypes between healthy human individuals. General study points: The study generally estimated greater richness for naive than memory subsets. Sharing across several donors was seen in 5% to 5.5% of naive CD4 clonotypes.

V shed 11 bases and J shed 3 bases, with 14 bases lying between them. Germline loops: CDR1 LNHDA, CDR2 SQIVND (reference sequence). The CDR3 extends over 13 amino acids. Using immunoSEQ multiplex PCR, the repertoire was profiled, and TCRdb retains in-frame clones only, with some absent. The sample includes 850,000 to 1,100,000 clones, 70% to 80% seen only once; the top ten take roughly 0.9%. This sequence was found in a man aged 18 to 29 in good health. Some clones in this sample may be carry-over from other donors' samples. This chain connects TRBV19 to TRBJ1-5; TRBD1 might be the D (5 bases). Specimen: memory CD4+ T cells from PBMCs. Indicated subset: CD45RA-negative fraction. The CDR3 loop is CASLSRANQPQHF. CDR3 DNA: TGTGCCTCTCTGAGCAGGGCCAATCAGCCCCAGCATTTT.